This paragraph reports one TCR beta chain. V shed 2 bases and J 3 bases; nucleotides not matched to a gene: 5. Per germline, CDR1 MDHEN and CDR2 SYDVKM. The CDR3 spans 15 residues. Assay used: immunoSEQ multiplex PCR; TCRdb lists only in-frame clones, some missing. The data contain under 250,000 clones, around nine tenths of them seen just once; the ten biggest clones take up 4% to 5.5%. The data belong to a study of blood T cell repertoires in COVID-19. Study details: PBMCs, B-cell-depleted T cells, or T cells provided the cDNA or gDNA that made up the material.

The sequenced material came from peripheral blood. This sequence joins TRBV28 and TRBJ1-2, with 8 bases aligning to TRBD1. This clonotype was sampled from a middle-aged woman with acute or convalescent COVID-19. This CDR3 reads CASSLDLTGDYGYTF. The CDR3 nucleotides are TGTGCCAGCAGTTTAGACTTGACAGGGGACTATGGCTACACCTTC.